The 5 T cell receptor beta chains listed next were all sequenced from one sample in a study of response to subunit inactivated influenza vaccine. TCRdb redid the calling of the RT-PCR reads with MiXCR, one entry per CDR3 protein. This sample has more than 450,000 distinct CDR3 sequences, with over 9% found just once. Separately, the same data were catalogued under a study of T cells expressing NK-cell markers. This second study notes: Libraries used 5'RACE template switching adding universal primer site and UMIs.

Sequenced here: PBMCs from blood, sampled on the day of vaccination. The receptors were sampled from a man in his fifties who received an inactivated influenza vaccine.

The gene calls are TRBV6-2 or TRBV6-3 and TRBJ2-1, with TRBD1 matching 9 bases. The CDR3 loop spans 15 amino acids. The junction had 6 bases not matched to a gene; V was cut back by 2 bases and J by 7 bases. Germline CDR1 and CDR2: MNHEY and SVGEGT. The CDR3 spells CASSYLGTGKNEQFF. The CDR3 DNA sequence: TGTGCCAGCAGTTACCTCGGGACAGGGAAGAATGAGCAGTTCTTC.

J is TRBJ1-1 and V is TRBV12-3 or TRBV12-4; D is possibly TRBD1 (5 bases). V lost 1 base, J lost 10 bases, and 7 bases lay in between. This CDR3 has 11 residues. CDR3 sequence reads: CASSLEGRAFF. The CDR3 DNA is TGTGCCAGCAGTTTAGAGGGGAGAGCTTTCTTT.

The sample holds a few counts of this clonotype. V and J are TRBV6-2 or TRBV6-3 and TRBJ1-2; a possible D gene is TRBD1 (6 bases). Per germline, CDR1 MNHEY and CDR2 SVGEGT. The CDR3 contains 13 residues. The V end was cut by 2 bases, the J end by 12 bases, with 16 bases between. CDR3 DNA: TGTGCCAGCAGTTACGGGGGCTTGGTAATTGACACCTTC. The encoded protein is CASSYGGLVIDTF.

The rearrangement joins TRBV12-3 or TRBV12-4 to TRBJ2-3; D is uncertain. V lost 6 bases and J 1 base, leaving 11 bases between the germline ends. This CDR3 region has 14 residues. As DNA, the CDR3 is TGTGCCAGCAGCCAATTTAGGGGCACAGATACGCAGTATTTT. It specifies CASSQFRGTDTQYF.

The V and J genes are TRBV5-6 and TRBJ2-5, with 8 bases identical to TRBD2. Looked up from germline, CDR1 is SGHDT and CDR2 is YYEEEE. The CDR3 has 14 residues. Unmatched junction bases numbered 5, after V lost 4 bases and J lost 3 bases. Here the CDR3 reads CASSAGTRKETQYF. CDR3 DNA: TGTGCCAGCAGCGCCGGGACTAGGAAAGAGACCCAGTACTTC.